This section outlines one T cell receptor beta chain sequence together with its context. This record belongs to a study of shared clonotypes between healthy human individuals. The CDR3 loop spans 15 amino acids. CDR1 is LGHNA and CDR2 is YSLEER in the germline V gene. V was trimmed by 2 bases and J by 6 bases, leaving 14 bases between them. Assay used: immunoSEQ multiplex PCR; TCRdb lists only in-frame clones, some missing. The repertoire has about a million clones, roughly 80% of them found once; the top ten carry almost 0.9%. The TCR sequence derives from a man between 18 and 35 years old in good health. Some clones in this sample may be carry-over from other donors' samples. The sequencing input was memory CD4+ T cells from PBMCs. Subset denoted: CD45RA-negative fraction. The J gene is TRBJ2-1, the V gene TRBV4-3; perhaps TRBD1 as D (7 bases). The CDR3 loop reads CASSQTGGGSNEQFF. The CDR3 DNA reads TGCGCCAGCAGCCAAACTGGAGGGGGCAGCAATGAGCAGTTCTTC.